The T cell receptor beta chain under discussion was sequenced for a study of spatial heterogeneity in lung cancer. Turning to the study itself: Where present, follow-up PBMC were sequenced a median of about 2 years after resection. Among detected sequences, beta-chain ones consistently exceeded alpha-chain ones in number.

CDR3 length equals 14 residues. The junction had 8 bases not matched to a gene; V was cut back by 4 bases and J by 5 bases. Germline V gene sequence: CDR1 SGHDT, CDR2 YYEEEE. A few counts support this clonotype. As to time point: blood at routine non-recurrence follow-up after resection. In each case, whole RNA from tumor, nontumor lung or frozen PBMC was sequenced unsorted. A unique molecular identifier was carried by every single TCR cDNA molecule. Each CDR3 protein gets one entry after TCRdb re-called the 5' RACE reads with MiXCR. This sample has some 54,000 distinct CDR3 sequences; more than 6.5% occur once, and the top ten carry 35%.

The material was PBMCs, obtained at follow-up. The V gene is TRBV5-6, the J gene TRBJ1-2, with 7 bases matching TRBD1. This clonotype was obtained from a female donor with early-stage non-small cell lung cancer. CDR3 sequence (DNA): TGTGCCAGCAGCCTCCAGACAGGGACGTATGGCTACACCTTC. Translated, it gives CASSLQTGTYGYTF.